These T cell receptor beta chains were read from a single sample in a study of circulating tumor DNA in untreated peripheral T-cell lymphoma. The table came from immunoSEQ multiplex PCR; TCRdb's copy has only in-frame clones and leaves some out. This sample yields approximately 8,900 clones, of which 80% to 85% are seen a single time; under 2.5% belongs to the top ten. The material sequenced was tumor tissue. The origin of the receptors is a human donor with peripheral T-cell lymphoma. The CDR3 runs from the conserved cysteine through the conserved F or W. The D gene is left open where the match is weak. Only some rows state a clone size, as once, few, many or a class for expanded clones.

>NA|TRBV19|TRBJ1-2|few
TGTGCCAGTAGTGCTCGGACGTTTAACTATGGCTACACCTTC
CASSARTFNYGYTF
>NA|TRBV6-8|TRBJ2-7|once
TGTGCCAGCAGCGTCGGTACCTACGAGCAGTACTTC
CASSVGTYEQYF
>TRBD2|TRBV19|TRBJ2-1|NA
TGTGCCAGTAGCATATCTAGCGGGGGAGCCTGGAACAATGAGCAGTTCTTC
CASSISSGGAWNNEQFF
>NA|TRBV1|TRBJ2-7|NA
TGCGCCAGCAGCCAAGAGAGACAGGGGATGTACGAGCAGTACTTC
CASSQERQGMYEQYF
>TRBD1|TRBV6-8|TRBJ1-2|NA
TGTGCCAGCAGTTATCAGGGGACAGGGGGATACTATGGCTACACCTTC
CASSYQGTGGYYGYTF
>NA|TRBV30|TRBJ1-1|NA
TGTGCCTGGAGTAGAAGGAGAGAAGCTTTCTTT
CAWSRRREAFF
>TRBD2|TRBV30|TRBJ2-1|NA
TGTGCCTGGAGTGTTCCCGCTAGCGGGGTCTACAATGAGCAGTTCTTC
CAWSVPASGVYNEQFF
>TRBD1|TRBV19|TRBJ1-3|NA
TGTGCCAGTAACCCGACAGGGTCCGGAAACACCATATATTTT
CASNPTGSGNTIYF
>TRBD2|TRBV7-6|TRBJ2-3|NA
TGTGCCAGCAGCTTGTCTCGACTAGCGGGGGATGGAGATACGCAGTATTTT
CASSLSRLAGDGDTQYF
>TRBD1|TRBV6-8|TRBJ2-1|NA
TGTGCCAGCAGCGCCCCCCGGACAGGGATTGAGCAGTTCTTC
CASSAPRTGIEQFF
>NA|TRBV19|TRBJ1-1|NA
TGTGCCAGTTGGTGGGGGAACACTGAAGCTTTCTTT
CASWWGNTEAFF
>NA|TRBV11-3|TRBJ2-5|NA
TGTGCCAGCAGCTTGTGGGAAGGGAGGCGAGAGACCCAGTACTTC
CASSLWEGRRETQYF
>TRBD1|TRBV11-3|TRBJ1-3|NA
TGTGCCAGCAGCCCTTCTCGACAGGGTGACACCATATATTTT
CASSPSRQGDTIYF
>NA|TRBV6-8|TRBJ1-1|NA
TGTGCCAGCAGTTACGATCTGGACACTGAAGCTTTCTTT
CASSYDLDTEAFF
>NA|TRBV5-1|TRBJ1-2|NA
TGCGCCAGCAGCTTGGGGACGGGGTCGAACTATGGCTACACCTTC
CASSLGTGSNYGYTF
>NA|TRBV28|TRBJ1-5|NA
TGTGCCAGCAGTTCCTCCTTACGTCAGCCCCAGCATTTT
CASSSSLRQPQHF
>NA|TRBV8-2|TRBJ1-5|NA
TGTGCCAGCAGTTTATCCCTTAATCAGCCCCAGCATTTT
CASSLSLNQPQHF
>NA|TRBV30|TRBJ2-1|NA
TGTGCCTGGAGTGTACTCCATGAGCAGTTCTTC
CAWSVLHEQFF
>NA|TRBV23-1|TRBJ1-3|NA
TGCGCCAGCAGCCAGCAGGTCTACTCTGGAAACACCATATATTTT
CASSQQVYSGNTIYF
>NA|TRBV19|TRBJ1-1|few
TGTGCCAGTAGTATTACACCCAGGGATCTGGCTTTCTTT
CASSITPRDLAFF
>NA|TRBV29-1|TRBJ1-2|NA
TGCAGCGTTTATTCCCAGGACACTAACTATGGCTACACCTTC
CSVYSQDTNYGYTF
>NA|TRBV18|TRBJ2-2|NA
TGTGCCAGCTCGCCTGCTACCGGGGAGCTGTTTTTT
CASSPATGELFF
>TRBD1|TRBV30|TRBJ1-1|NA
TGTGCCTGCCCTTGGACAGGGGTTGACACTGAAGCTTTCTTT
CACPWTGVDTEAFF